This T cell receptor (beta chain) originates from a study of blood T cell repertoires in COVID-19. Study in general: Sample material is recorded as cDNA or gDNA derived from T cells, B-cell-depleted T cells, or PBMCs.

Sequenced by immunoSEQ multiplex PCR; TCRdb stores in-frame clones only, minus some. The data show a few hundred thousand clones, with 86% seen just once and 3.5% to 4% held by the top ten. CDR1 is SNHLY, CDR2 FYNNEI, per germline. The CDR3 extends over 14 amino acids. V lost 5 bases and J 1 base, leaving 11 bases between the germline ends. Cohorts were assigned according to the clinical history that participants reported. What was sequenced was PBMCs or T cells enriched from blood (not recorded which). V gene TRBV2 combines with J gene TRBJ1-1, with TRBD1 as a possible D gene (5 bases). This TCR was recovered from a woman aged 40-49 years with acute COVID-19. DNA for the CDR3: TGTGCCAGCAGTAAGATTACAGGGAACACTGAAGCTTTCTTT. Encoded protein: CASSKITGNTEAFF.